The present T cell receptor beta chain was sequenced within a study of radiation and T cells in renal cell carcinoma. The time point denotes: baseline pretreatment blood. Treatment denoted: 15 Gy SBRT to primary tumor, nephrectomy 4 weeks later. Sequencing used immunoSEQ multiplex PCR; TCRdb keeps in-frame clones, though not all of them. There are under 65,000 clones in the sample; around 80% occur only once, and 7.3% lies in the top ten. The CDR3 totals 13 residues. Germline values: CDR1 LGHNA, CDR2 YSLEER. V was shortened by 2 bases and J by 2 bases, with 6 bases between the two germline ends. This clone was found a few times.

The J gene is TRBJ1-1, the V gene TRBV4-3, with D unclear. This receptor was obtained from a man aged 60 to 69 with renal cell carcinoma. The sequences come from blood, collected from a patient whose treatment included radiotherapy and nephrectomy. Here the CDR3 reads CASSQQQNTEAFF. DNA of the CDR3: TGCGCCAGCAGCCAACAGCAAAACACTGAAGCTTTCTTT.